This T cell receptor (beta chain) was found in a study of blood T cell repertoires in COVID-19. On the study more broadly: There were acute and convalescent COVID-19 samples, and they came from the United States, Italy and Spain. Nucleic acid was either cDNA or gDNA, and it came from T cells, B-cell-depleted T cells, or PBMCs.

Produced via immunoSEQ multiplex PCR; TCRdb's table is partial and in-frame only. The repertoire holds approximately 68,000 clones, with more than 70% as singletons. The V gene's germline CDR1 is SEHNR and CDR2 FQNEAQ (reference sequence). J gave up 7 bases and V 5 bases, and 9 bases lay outside the gene matches. The CDR3 extends over 14 amino acids. The V and J genes are TRBV7-9 and TRBJ1-2; TRBD1 agrees at 8 bases. The TCR originated in a man between 65 and 85 years old with active or convalescent COVID-19. Sequencing input: peripheral blood. The CDR3 DNA reads TGTGCCAGCAGCCCCGACCAGGGGGCGGGTGGCTACACCTTC. Its protein is CASSPDQGAGGYTF.